This T cell receptor beta chain was recovered during a study of vaccination and CD4 T cells after COVID-19. V was clipped by 0 bases and J by 5 bases; unmatched bases: 1. The germline CDR1 and CDR2 sequences are SGHRS and YFSETQ. The CDR3 spans 14 residues. To note about this clonotype: Its antigen is currently unknown.

Sequencing of DNA taken from cultured CD4+ T cells relied on the Oncomine TCR Beta short-read assay. MiXCR, applied by TCRdb to the PCR reads, yields one record per CDR3 protein. This sample carries around 16,000 distinct CDR3 sequences, about 35% of them seen once, and the ten largest clones take more than 12%. This sample's treatment: approximately 11-day PBMC culture with coronavirus spike peptide pools or control peptides (ViraFEST assay). This chain joins TRBV5-1 and TRBJ1-1, with 10 nucleotides matching TRBD1. The TCR sequence derives from a human donor with COVID-19. The material sequenced was cultured CD4+ T cells from blood. CDR3: CASSLGGQGTEAFF. CDR3 DNA sequence: TGCGCCAGCAGCTTGGGGGGACAGGGGACTGAAGCTTTCTTT.